These 24 T cell receptor beta chains share one sample of origin, sequenced in a study of blood T cell repertoires in COVID-19. The protocol was immunoSEQ multiplex PCR, while the TCRdb copy is restricted to in-frame clones and leaves out a portion. The top ten hold less than 6% of the sample, which has 150,000 to 200,000 clones, over 75% seen once. The sequencing sample was made of PBMCs or T cells enriched from blood (not recorded which). The receptors shown here come from a man aged 35 to 55 who had recovered from COVID-19.

The V call is TRBV2, the J call TRBJ1-1; D is perhaps TRBD1 (6 bases). The V and J ends lost 6 bases and 3 bases respectively, with 14 bases between them. The CDR3 runs to 14 residues. Germline V gene lookup returns CDR1 SNHLY and CDR2 FYNNEI. Here the CDR3 reads CASRLGARDTEAFF. The CDR3 DNA follows: TGTGCCAGCAGACTGGGGGCGCGGGACACTGAAGCTTTCTTT.

The chain uses TRBV5-4 and TRBJ2-7, with a tentative D call TRBD1 (5 bases). The CDR3 covers 13 residues. The V gene's germline CDR1 is SGHNT and CDR2 YYREEE (reference sequence). Between the trimmed V and J ends, which lost 1 base and 3 bases, there was a span of 8 bases. The DNA of the CDR3 is TGTGCCAGCAGCTTGAGTCAGGGCTACGAGCAGTACTTC. It encodes CASSLSQGYEQYF.

This clone was seen only once. The rearrangement uses TRBV30 and TRBJ1-5; D possibly corresponds to TRBD1 (6 bases). V dropped 4 bases and J dropped 1 base, with 14 bases sitting between them. This CDR3 contains 15 residues. Germline loops: CDR1 GTSNPN, CDR2 SVGIG (reference sequence). CDR3 sequence (DNA): TGTGCCTGGAACGTCCGGGGGGCGAGCAATCAGCCCCAGCATTTT. Amino acids: CAWNVRGASNQPQHF.

Written as DNA, the CDR3 is TGTGCCAGCAGTGAAGCCGGGACAGGAGAGCAGTACTTC. This translates into CASSEAGTGEQYF. This chain connects TRBV2 to TRBJ2-7, with TRBD1 matching 8 bases. V shed 0 bases, J shed 7 bases, and the junction held 2 bases outside the gene matches. Germline CDR1 is SNHLY and CDR2 is FYNNEI. This CDR3 contains 13 residues. The full variable domain, in which reference TRBV2 and TRBJ2-7 provide the parts outside the CDR3, is EPEVTQTPSHQVTQMGQEVILRCVPISNHLYFYWYRQILGQKVEFLVSFYNNEISEKSEIFDDQFSVERPDGSNFTLKIRSTKLEDSAMYFCASSEAGTGEQYFGPGTRLTVT.

The chain joins TRBV2 to TRBJ1-1; 11 nucleotides agree with TRBD1. Germline CDR1 is SNHLY and CDR2 is FYNNEI. V lost 8 bases to trimming and J lost 5 bases; unmatched junction nucleotides: 13. The CDR3 covers 16 residues. This CDR3 is CASYRDRGVTRTEAFF. CDR3 coding DNA: TGTGCCAGCTACCGGGACAGGGGGGTTACGAGAACTGAAGCTTTCTTT.

The chain employs TRBV12-5 and TRBJ1-3; TRBD1 agrees at 7 bases. The germline CDR1 and CDR2 sequences are LGHNT and FRNRAP. The CDR3 consists of 16 residues. Trimming cost V 5 bases and J 4 bases; bases outside gene matches: 11. The chain's CDR3 is CASGRTDRERGNTIYF. In DNA form, the CDR3 reads TGTGCTAGTGGTCGCACCGACAGGGAGAGGGGAAACACCATATATTTT.

This clone has a handful of counts. This rearrangement joins TRBV19 to TRBJ1-1, with D hard to call. Germline V lookup: CDR1 LNHDA, CDR2 SQIVND (reference sequence). The CDR3 is made up of 14 amino acids. With 3 bases removed from V and 0 bases from J, the gap between germline ends came to 8 bases. The CDR3 region is CASSMAEVNTEAFF. For the CDR3, the DNA is TGTGCCAGTAGTATGGCAGAGGTGAACACTGAAGCTTTCTTT. Filled out from reference TRBV19 and TRBJ1-1, the complete variable domain reads DGGITQSPKYLFRKEGQNVTLSCEQNLNHDAMYWYRQDPGQGLRLIYYSQIVNDFQKGDIAEGYSVSREKKESFPLTVTSAQKNPTAFYLCASSMAEVNTEAFFGQGTRLTVV.

In its sample, this clone was seen a few times. The chain links TRBV18 to TRBJ2-7; 7 bases are a match to TRBD1. V lost 3 bases, J lost 0 bases, and 8 bases stayed unmatched. CDR1 is KGHSH and CDR2 is LQKENI in the germline V gene. The CDR3 covers 16 residues. DNA for the CDR3: TGTGCCAGCTCACCCTACGACAGGGCCAGCTCCTACGAGCAGTACTTC. It codes for CASSPYDRASSYEQYF. Full variable domain (missing parts from reference TRBV18 and TRBJ2-7): NAGVMQNPRHLVRRRGQEARLRCSPMKGHSHVYWYRQLPEEGLKFMVYLQKENIIDESGMPKERFSAEFPKEGPSILRIQQVVRGDSAAYFCASSPYDRASSYEQYFGPGTRLTVT.

The rearrangement joins TRBV5-1 to TRBJ1-2; 8 bases match TRBD1. Germline V CDR1 and CDR2: SGHRS, YFSETQ. This CDR3 region has 14 residues. Trimming removed 0 bases from V and 6 bases from J; junction bases left unmatched: 4. CDR3 coding DNA: TGCGCCAGCAGCTTGGCGCAGGGGGCGGATGGCTACACCTTC. Residues: CASSLAQGADGYTF.

This clone was detected only a few times. This chain uses TRBV11-2 with TRBJ1-1; TRBD1 might be the D (6 bases). The CDR3 extends over 13 amino acids. Trimming took 5 bases from V and 10 from J, leaving 17 bases between them. Germline V gene sequence: CDR1 SGHAT, CDR2 FQNNGV. Here the CDR3 reads CASSHDPIRGAFF. Written as DNA, the CDR3 is TGTGCCAGCAGCCACGACCCCATCAGGGGAGCTTTCTTT.

This clone occurred once. The chain employs TRBV4-1 and TRBJ2-2; D may be TRBD2 (5 bases). The CDR3 contains 15 residues. Trimming took off 5 bases at V and 6 bases at J, with 16 bases between the two ends. Per the germline V gene, CDR1 is MGHRA and CDR2 is YSYEKL. CDR3 sequence (DNA): TGCGCCAGCAGCTCCCGGGAAACGGAGGCCGGGGAGCTGTTTTTT. It translates to CASSSRETEAGELFF.

This clone was seen only a few times. One end of the junction varies from germline; a read error may be responsible. The gene calls are TRBV19 and TRBJ1-2, with D hard to call. The CDR3 is 13 residues long. The germline CDR1 and CDR2 sequences are LNHDA and SQIVND (reference sequence). The CDR3 spells CASSVRTDYGYTF. In DNA, the CDR3 is TGTGCCAGTAGTGTCCGGACTGACTACGGCTACACCTTC.

Points on this clone: Just one base apart from a much larger clone, this may be a read error. The chain carries TRBV5-1 and TRBJ2-1; D might be TRBD1 (5 bases). Germline V gives CDR1 SGHRS, CDR2 YFSETQ. Deletions cut 0 bases from V and 4 bases from J, with 5 bases between. The CDR3 covers 13 residues. The CDR3 reads CASSLGQYNEQFF. The DNA for the CDR3 is TGCGCCAGCAGCTTGGGACAGTACAATGAGCAGTTCTTC.

The rearrangement links TRBV3-1 (or the pseudogene TRBV3-2) to TRBJ2-3; 10 bases match TRBD2. The CDR3 contains 17 residues. V was clipped by 5 bases and J by 2 bases; unmatched bases: 10. Germline V lookup: CDR1 LGHDT, CDR2 YNNKEL (reference sequence). In nucleotides, the CDR3 is TGTGCCAGCAGCGATACTAGCGGGGTTAGCTCCACAGATACGCAGTATTTT. It encodes CASSDTSGVSSTDTQYF.

The gene calls are TRBV7-9 and TRBJ2-1, with TRBD2 identical over 7 bases. The CDR3 extends over 14 amino acids. Germline V gene data show CDR1 as SEHNR and CDR2 as FQNEAQ (reference sequence). J lost 2 bases, V lost 5 bases, and 3 bases had no gene match. The CDR3 bases are TGTGCCAGCAGCCGCGGGGGAACCTACAATGAGCAGTTCTTC. Residues: CASSRGGTYNEQFF. The full variable domain, in which reference TRBV7-9 and TRBJ2-1 provide the parts outside the CDR3, is DTGVSQNPRHKITKRGQNVTFRCDPISEHNRLYWYRQTLGQGPEFLTYFQNEAQLEKSRLLSDRFSAERPKGSFSTLEIQRTEQGDSAMYLCASSRGGTYNEQFFGPGTRLTVL.

The chain uses TRBV7-8 and TRBJ2-1, with TRBD2 as a possible D gene (5 bases). CDR1 and CDR2 (germline): SGHVS, FQNEAQ. Trimming pared 0 bases from V and 5 bases from J, leaving 20 bases between. The CDR3 contains 18 residues. CDR3 sequence: CASSLAAGGGSRHNEQFF. For the CDR3, the DNA is TGTGCCAGCAGCTTAGCCGCCGGCGGAGGAAGTCGACACAATGAGCAGTTCTTC.

The chain uses TRBV28 and TRBJ2-1; TRBD2 agrees at 9 bases. Germline V gene lookup returns CDR1 MDHEN and CDR2 SYDVKM. The CDR3 loop spans 13 amino acids. The trim removed 11 bases at V and 7 bases at J, leaving 9 bases unmatched. CDR3 in DNA: TGTGCCTCTTGGTTTAGCGGGGGAAATGAGCAGTTCTTC. It encodes CASWFSGGNEQFF.

The V gene is TRBV5-3, the J gene TRBJ1-3, with a possible D match to TRBD1 (5 bases). TRBV5-3 is an ORF; its function is uncertain. Trimming shortened V by 9 bases and J by 4 bases, and 14 bases separated the two germline ends. The CDR3 is 13 amino acids. The CDR3 sequence: CATCRAGGNTIYF. CDR3 in DNA: TGTGCCACTTGTCGGGCAGGGGGAAACACCATATATTTT.

As regards this clone: A read error is possible here, since a much larger clone lies one base away. The chain carries TRBV10-1 and TRBJ1-3, with D perhaps TRBD1 (5 bases). The CDR3 length is 12 residues. Germline V gene lookup returns CDR1 WNHNN and CDR2 SYGVQD (reference sequence). The CDR3 bases are TGCACCAGCGGGGACTCGGGAAACACCATATATTTT. This codes for CTSGDSGNTIYF.

This rearrangement joins TRBV5-1 to TRBJ1-3, with TRBD1 identical over 9 bases. V gave up 3 bases and J gave up 2 bases; unmatched junction bases: 6. Germline lookup yields CDR1 SGHRS and CDR2 YFSETQ. The CDR3 runs to 16 residues. DNA for the CDR3: TGCGCCAGCAGCTGGGGACAGGGTGACGCTGGAAACACCATATATTTT. The encoded protein is CASSWGQGDAGNTIYF.

This sequence joins TRBV6-5 and TRBJ1-1; no firm D call. This CDR3 is 14 amino acids long. Germline-derived CDR1 and CDR2 are MNHEY and SVGAGI. V gave up 7 bases and J gave up 4 bases, with 16 bases separating them. The CDR3 region is CASTFVSGFTEAFF. The CDR3 region has the DNA TGTGCCAGCACCTTTGTGAGCGGGTTCACTGAAGCTTTCTTT.

The V call is TRBV27, the J call TRBJ2-3; 7 bases are shared with TRBD1. In germline, CDR1 is MNHEY, CDR2 SMNVEV (reference sequence). The junction had 9 bases not matched to a gene; V was cut back by 6 bases and J by 6 bases. The CDR3 extends over 14 amino acids. In DNA, the CDR3 is TGTGCCAGCAGCTCGGGACAGATTATGGATACGCAGTATTTT. Amino acids: CASSSGQIMDTQYF.

This sequence joins TRBV6-5 and TRBJ2-3; 7 nucleotides match TRBD2. The CDR3 runs to 14 residues. CDR1 is MNHEY and CDR2 is SVGAGI in the germline V gene. Germline trimming cut 3 bases from V and 5 bases from J; bases unmatched to any gene: 5. CDR3 sequence (DNA): TGTGCCAGCAGTTATCGACTAGCTGAAGATACGCAGTATTTT. Translation gives CASSYRLAEDTQYF.

This chain uses TRBV5-6 with TRBJ2-5; the match to TRBD2 covers 11 bases. The CDR3 extends over 16 amino acids. Germline CDR1 SGHDT, CDR2 YYEEEE. With 2 bases clipped from V and 6 bases from J, the junction kept 9 bases outside the gene matches. CDR3 in amino acids: CASSLSSGGPWKTQYF. The CDR3, as DNA: TGTGCCAGCAGCTTATCTAGCGGGGGGCCCTGGAAGACCCAGTACTTC.